This TCR beta chain came from a study of cytomegalovirus exposure and HLA in healthy donors. Study-level information: Sequencing of some 190 million T cells in an earlier analysis found more than 100 million unique TCR beta sequences.

The PCR contained 60 Vbeta and 13 Jbeta primers. Assay used: immunoSEQ multiplex PCR; TCRdb lists only in-frame clones, some missing. The repertoire includes some 120,000 clones, 65% to 90% of them detected once, and roughly 3.9% sits in the top ten. Study results and limitations: Presence/absence results assume similar sequencing depth per donor, which may not hold. Common viral pathogens (according to a later analysis) appeared linked to several of the most significant clusters.

V shed 5 bases and J shed 9 bases, with 14 bases lying between them. Germline V lookup: CDR1 SGHAT, CDR2 FQNNGV. The CDR3 loop spans 13 amino acids. Although they were nominally healthy when sampled, donors likely had unrecorded immune exposures. A remark on this clone: Its specificity is unknown.

What was sequenced was PBMCs. This rearrangement joins TRBV11-2 to TRBJ2-1, with TRBD1 as a possible D gene (5 bases). This clonotype originated in a woman in her 30s in good health and CMV-seronegative. The CDR3 spells CASSPMMDIEQFF. CDR3 DNA sequence: TGTGCCAGCAGCCCCATGATGGACATTGAGCAGTTCTTC. The variable domain in full, with the rest retrieved from reference TRBV11-2 and TRBJ2-1, is EAGVAQSPRYKIIEKRQSVAFWCNPISGHATLYWYQQILGQGPKLLIQFQNNGVVDDSQLPKDRFSAERLKGVDSTLKIQPAKLEDSAVYLCASSPMMDIEQFFGPGTRLTVL.